This TCR beta chain stems from a study of blood T cells in healthy people across ages. Study-level points and caveats: What prevented conclusive comparison of naive and antigen-experienced cells was that PBMCs were unsorted. Comparison with aged donors showed that long-lived donors had more naive CD4+ cells and higher diversity.

Trimming took 4 bases from V and 5 from J; bases not matched to a gene: 5. Germline V gene data show CDR1 as LGHDT and CDR2 as YNNKEL (reference sequence). The CDR3 is 14 amino acids. It was with a sample-barcoded 5' primer and a J-beta primer mix that a second PCR of roughly 7 to 12 cycles was run. TCRdb itself ran the 5' RACE reads through MiXCR, one entry per CDR3 protein. This sample has 1.5 million to 2 million distinct CDR3 sequences, with 28% found just once. With respect to this clonotype: Its antigen is unknown.

Donors each provided 8 to 10 milliliters of peripheral blood. With each sample, at least 5 micrograms of total RNA were extracted. The chain uses TRBV3-1 and TRBJ2-3; TRBD2 matches 8 bases. The sample consisted of blood. The clonotype was recovered from a woman in her 30s in good health. The CDR3 DNA follows: TGTGCCAGCAGCCTGGGACTAGACGGAGATACGCAGTATTTT. Translated: CASSLGLDGDTQYF.